This passage covers 3 T cell receptor beta chains from one sample sequenced in a study of response to subunit inactivated influenza vaccine. One entry per CDR3 protein, called by TCRdb with MiXCR from the RT-PCR reads. This sample has 400,000 to 650,000 distinct CDR3 sequences; approximately 7.8% occur once, and the top ten carry 13%. The sequencing used PBMCs from blood, collected less than 25 months after vaccination. The receptor source for this set is a man aged 50-75 years who received an inactivated influenza vaccine.

The V and J genes are TRBV7-8 and TRBJ2-5; 7 nucleotides agree with TRBD2. The V segment lost 1 base and the J segment 4 bases; nucleotides outside the gene matches: 6. The CDR3 spans 15 residues. The V gene's germline CDR1 is SGHVS and CDR2 FQNEAQ. The CDR3 sequence: CASSLGGGVIETQYF. CDR3 DNA sequence: TGTGCCAGCAGCTTAGGGGGAGGGGTGATAGAGACCCAGTACTTC.

This clonotype was recorded a few times. The chain combines TRBV5-1 with TRBJ2-5; 8 bases match TRBD1. V lost 4 bases to trimming and J lost 7 bases; unmatched junction nucleotides: 9. The CDR3 consists of 14 residues. Germline CDR1 reads SGHRS; CDR2 reads YFSETQ. CDR3 residues: CASSGGQGLTTQYF. The CDR3 DNA reads as TGCGCCAGCAGCGGCGGACAGGGATTAACGACCCAGTACTTC.

The CDR3 DNA reads TGTGCCATCAGGCCAGGCCGGGACACAGATACGCAGTATTTT. Protein product: CAIRPGRDTDTQYF. The chain recombines TRBV10-3 with TRBJ2-3; weak D call: TRBD2 (5 bases). The germline CDR1 and CDR2 sequences are ENHRY and SYGVKD. Trimming removed 6 bases from V and 2 bases from J, with 12 bases in between. The CDR3 runs 14 residues.